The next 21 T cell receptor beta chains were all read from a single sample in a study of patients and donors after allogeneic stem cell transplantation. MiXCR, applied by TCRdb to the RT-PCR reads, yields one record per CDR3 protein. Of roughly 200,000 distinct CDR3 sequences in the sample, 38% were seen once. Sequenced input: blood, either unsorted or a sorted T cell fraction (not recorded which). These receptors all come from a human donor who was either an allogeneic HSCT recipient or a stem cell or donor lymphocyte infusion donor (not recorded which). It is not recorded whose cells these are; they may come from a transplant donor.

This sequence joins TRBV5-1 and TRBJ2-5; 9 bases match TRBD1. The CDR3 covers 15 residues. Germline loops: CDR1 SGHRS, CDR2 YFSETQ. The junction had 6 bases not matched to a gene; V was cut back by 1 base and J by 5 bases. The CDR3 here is CASSLSTGGLETQYF. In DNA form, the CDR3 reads TGCGCCAGCAGCTTGTCAACAGGGGGCTTGGAGACCCAGTACTTC.

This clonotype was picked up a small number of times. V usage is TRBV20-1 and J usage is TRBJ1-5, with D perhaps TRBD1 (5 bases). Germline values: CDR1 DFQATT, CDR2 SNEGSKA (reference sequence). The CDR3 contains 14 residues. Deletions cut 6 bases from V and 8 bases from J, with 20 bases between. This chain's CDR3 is CSALPGPNDEPQHF. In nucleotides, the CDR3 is TGCAGTGCGCTACCGGGACCAAACGATGAGCCCCAGCATTTT.

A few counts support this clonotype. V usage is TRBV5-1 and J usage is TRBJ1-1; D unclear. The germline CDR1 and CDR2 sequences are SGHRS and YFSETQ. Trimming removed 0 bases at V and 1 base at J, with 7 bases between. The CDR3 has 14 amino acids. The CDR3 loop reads CASSLEGRNTEAFF. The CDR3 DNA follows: TGCGCCAGCAGCTTGGAAGGGCGGAACACTGAAGCTTTCTTT.

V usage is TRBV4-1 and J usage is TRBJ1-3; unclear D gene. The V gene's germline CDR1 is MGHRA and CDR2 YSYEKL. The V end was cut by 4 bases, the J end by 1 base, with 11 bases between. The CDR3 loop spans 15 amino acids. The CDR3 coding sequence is TGCGCCAGCAGCCCGAACAGCTTTTCTGGAAACACCATATATTTT. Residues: CASSPNSFSGNTIYF.

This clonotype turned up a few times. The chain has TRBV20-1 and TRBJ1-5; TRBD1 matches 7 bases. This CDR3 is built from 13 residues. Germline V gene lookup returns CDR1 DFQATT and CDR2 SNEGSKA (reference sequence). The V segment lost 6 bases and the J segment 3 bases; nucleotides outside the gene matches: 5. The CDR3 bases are TGCAGTGCCAAGGGACAGTACAATCAGCCCCAGCATTTT. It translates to CSAKGQYNQPQHF.

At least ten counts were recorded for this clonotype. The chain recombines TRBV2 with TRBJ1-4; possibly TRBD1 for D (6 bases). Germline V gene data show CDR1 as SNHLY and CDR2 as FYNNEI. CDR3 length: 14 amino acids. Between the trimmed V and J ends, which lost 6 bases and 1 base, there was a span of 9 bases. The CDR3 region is CASSQQGTNEKLFF. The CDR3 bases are TGTGCCAGCAGCCAACAGGGAACTAATGAAAAACTGTTTTTT.

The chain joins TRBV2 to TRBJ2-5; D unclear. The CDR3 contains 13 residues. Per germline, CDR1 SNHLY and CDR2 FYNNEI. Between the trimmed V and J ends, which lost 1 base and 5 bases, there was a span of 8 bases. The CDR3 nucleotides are TGTGCCAGCAGTGAAGGAATTCGGGAGACCCAGTACTTC. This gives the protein CASSEGIRETQYF.

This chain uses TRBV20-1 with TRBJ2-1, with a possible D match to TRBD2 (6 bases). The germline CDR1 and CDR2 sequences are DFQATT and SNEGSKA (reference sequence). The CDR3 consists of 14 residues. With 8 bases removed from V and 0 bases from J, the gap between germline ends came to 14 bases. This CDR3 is CSFRAGSSYNEQFF. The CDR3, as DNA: TGCAGTTTTAGAGCGGGTAGCTCCTACAATGAGCAGTTCTTC.

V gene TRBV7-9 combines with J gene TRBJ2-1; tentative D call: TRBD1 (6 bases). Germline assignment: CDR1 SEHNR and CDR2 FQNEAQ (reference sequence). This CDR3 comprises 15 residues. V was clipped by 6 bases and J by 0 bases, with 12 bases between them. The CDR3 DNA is TGTGCCAGCAGAGCTAGGGGGAGCTCCTACAATGAGCAGTTCTTC. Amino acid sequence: CASRARGSSYNEQFF.

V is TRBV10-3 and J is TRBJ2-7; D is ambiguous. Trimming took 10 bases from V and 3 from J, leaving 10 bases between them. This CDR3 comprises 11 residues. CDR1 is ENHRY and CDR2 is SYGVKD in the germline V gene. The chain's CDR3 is CATRTFYEQYF. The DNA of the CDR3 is TGTGCCACTCGGACCTTCTACGAGCAGTACTTC.

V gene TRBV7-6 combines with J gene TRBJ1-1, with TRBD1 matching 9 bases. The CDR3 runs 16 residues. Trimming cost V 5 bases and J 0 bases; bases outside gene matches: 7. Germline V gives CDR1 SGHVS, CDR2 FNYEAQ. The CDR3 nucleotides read TGTGCCAGCAGCCTACGGGACAGGGTCTTGAACACTGAAGCTTTCTTT. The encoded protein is CASSLRDRVLNTEAFF.

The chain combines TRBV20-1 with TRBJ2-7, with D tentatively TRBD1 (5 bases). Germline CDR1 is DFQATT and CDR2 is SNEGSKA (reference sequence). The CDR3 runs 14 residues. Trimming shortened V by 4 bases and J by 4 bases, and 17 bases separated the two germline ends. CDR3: CSATEDKRGYEQYF. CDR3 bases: TGCAGTGCTACCGAGGACAAGAGAGGTTACGAGCAGTACTTC.

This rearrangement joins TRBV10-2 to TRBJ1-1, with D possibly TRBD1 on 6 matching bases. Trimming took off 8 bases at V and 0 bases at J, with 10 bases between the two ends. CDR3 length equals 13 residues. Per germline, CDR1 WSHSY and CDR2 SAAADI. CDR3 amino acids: CASADRLNTEAFF. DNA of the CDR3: TGCGCCAGCGCTGACAGGCTGAACACTGAAGCTTTCTTT.

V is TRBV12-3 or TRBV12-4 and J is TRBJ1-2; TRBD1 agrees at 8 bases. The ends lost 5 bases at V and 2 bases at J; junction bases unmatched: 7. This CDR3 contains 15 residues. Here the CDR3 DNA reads TGTGCCAGCAGTCCCCCGGGACAGGCGAACTATGGCTACACCTTC. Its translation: CASSPPGQANYGYTF.

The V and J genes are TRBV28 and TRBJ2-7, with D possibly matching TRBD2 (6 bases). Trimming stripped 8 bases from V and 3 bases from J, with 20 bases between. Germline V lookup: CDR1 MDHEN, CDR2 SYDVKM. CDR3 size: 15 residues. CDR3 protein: CASGLPRDWIYEQYF. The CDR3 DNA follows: TGTGCCAGCGGTCTACCCCGGGACTGGATCTACGAGCAGTACTTC.

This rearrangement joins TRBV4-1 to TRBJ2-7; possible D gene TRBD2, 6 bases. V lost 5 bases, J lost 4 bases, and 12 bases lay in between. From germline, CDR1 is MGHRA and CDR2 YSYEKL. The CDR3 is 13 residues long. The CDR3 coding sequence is TGCGCCAGCAGCTCCTCGGAGGGGTACGAGCAGTACTTC. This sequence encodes CASSSSEGYEQYF.

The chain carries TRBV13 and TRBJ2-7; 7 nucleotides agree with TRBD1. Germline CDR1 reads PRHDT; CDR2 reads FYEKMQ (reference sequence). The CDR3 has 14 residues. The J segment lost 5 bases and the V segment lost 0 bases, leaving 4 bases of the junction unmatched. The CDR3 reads CASSLGRQGHEQYF. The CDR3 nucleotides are TGTGCCAGCAGCTTAGGGAGACAGGGCCACGAGCAGTACTTC.

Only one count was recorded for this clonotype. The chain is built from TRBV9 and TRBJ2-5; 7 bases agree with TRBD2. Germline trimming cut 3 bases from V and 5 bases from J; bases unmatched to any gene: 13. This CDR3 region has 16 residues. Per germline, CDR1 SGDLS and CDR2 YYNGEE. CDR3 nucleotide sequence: TGTGCCAGCAGCGGATTGGGATCTAGCGGAATTGAGACCCAGTACTTC. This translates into CASSGLGSSGIETQYF. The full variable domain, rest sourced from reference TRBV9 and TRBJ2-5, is DSGVTQTPKHLITATGQRVTLRCSPRSGDLSVYWYQQSLDQGLQFLIQYYNGEERAKGNILERFSAQQFPDLHSELNLSSLELGDSALYFCASSGLGSSGIETQYFGPGTRLLVL.

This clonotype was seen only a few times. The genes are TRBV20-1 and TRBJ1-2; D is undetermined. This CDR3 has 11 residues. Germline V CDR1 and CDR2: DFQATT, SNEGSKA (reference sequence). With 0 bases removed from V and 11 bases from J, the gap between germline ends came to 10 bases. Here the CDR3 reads CSAREINVYTF. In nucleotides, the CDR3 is TGCAGTGCTAGAGAAATTAACGTTTACACCTTC.

For the CDR3, the DNA is TGTGCCAGCAGATTCGACCAGTACATCTATGGCTACACCTTC. Amino acid sequence: CASRFDQYIYGYTF. This chain connects TRBV28 to TRBJ1-2; D is unresolved. Germline V gene data show CDR1 as MDHEN and CDR2 as SYDVKM. This CDR3 is built from 14 residues. Trimming stripped 6 bases from V and 4 bases from J, with 15 bases between.

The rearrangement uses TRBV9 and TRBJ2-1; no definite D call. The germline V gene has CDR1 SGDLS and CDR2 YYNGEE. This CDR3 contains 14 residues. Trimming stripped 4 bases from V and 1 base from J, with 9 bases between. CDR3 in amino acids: CASSTAPSYNEQFF. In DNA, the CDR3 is TGTGCCAGCAGCACTGCCCCTTCCTACAATGAGCAGTTCTTC.